Below are 8 T cell receptor beta chains sequenced from a single sample in a study of blood T cell repertoires in COVID-19. Assay: immunoSEQ multiplex PCR; the TCRdb copy retains only in-frame clones and omits some. The sample gives about 68,000 clones, more than 80% of which show up once; about 8.3% is in the top ten. The sequencing input was peripheral blood. Receptor source: a man aged 25-45 years with acute or convalescent COVID-19.

The gene calls are TRBV11-2 and TRBJ2-1; D is undetermined. Per germline, CDR1 SGHAT and CDR2 FQNNGV. The CDR3 spans 14 residues. V was cut by 5 bases and J by 9 bases, with 17 bases left in between. This chain's CDR3 is CASSLHQAGGEQFF. In DNA form, the CDR3 reads TGTGCCAGCAGCCTTCACCAAGCCGGCGGTGAGCAGTTCTTC.

This clone has a handful of counts. The CDR3 here is CASRFDSNEKLFF. The CDR3 DNA sequence: TGCGCCAGCAGATTCGACAGTAATGAAAAACTGTTTTTT. The rearrangement uses TRBV5-1 and TRBJ1-4; D is possibly TRBD1 (5 bases). Germline V gives CDR1 SGHRS, CDR2 YFSETQ. The CDR3 covers 13 residues. Trimming removed 5 bases at V and 4 bases at J, with 9 bases between. The full variable domain, completed using reference TRBV5-1 and TRBJ1-4, is KAGVTQTPRYLIKTRGQQVTLSCSPISGHRSVSWYQQTPGQGLQFLFEYFSETQRNKGNFPGRFSGRQFSNSRSEMNVSTLELGDSALYLCASRFDSNEKLFFGSGTQLSVL.

This chain connects TRBV7-8 to TRBJ2-3; TRBD2 matches at 10 bases. The V gene end was trimmed by 2 bases and the J gene end by 3 bases; junction bases not matched to a gene: 8. Per germline, CDR1 SGHVS and CDR2 FQNEAQ. The CDR3 contains 17 residues. The CDR3 sequence is CASSLYGLAAETDTQYF. CDR3 bases: TGTGCCAGCAGCTTATACGGACTAGCGGCGGAGACAGATACGCAGTATTTT.

The rearrangement links TRBV28 to TRBJ1-2, with D tentatively TRBD1 (6 bases). The CDR3 runs 13 residues. Germline CDR1 is MDHEN and CDR2 is SYDVKM. The V end was cut by 10 bases, the J end by 0 bases, with 12 bases between. The CDR3 sequence: CAIEDRANYGYTF. The CDR3 coding sequence is TGTGCCATCGAGGACAGAGCTAACTATGGCTACACCTTC.

This clone was found a few times. J is TRBJ1-1 and V is TRBV7-9, with 9 positions matching TRBD1. The germline gives CDR1 SEHNR, CDR2 FQNEAQ (reference sequence). CDR3 size: 18 residues. The junction had 21 bases not matched to a gene; V was cut back by 5 bases and J by 8 bases. The CDR3 sequence is CASSPPLYLPDRGKEAFF. The CDR3 DNA is TGTGCCAGCAGCCCCCCCCTTTACCTACCGGACAGGGGTAAAGAAGCTTTCTTT.

This clone was seen more than once but under ten times. The chain recombines TRBV3-1 (or the pseudogene TRBV3-2) with TRBJ2-2; D gene uncertain. Germline V CDR1 and CDR2: LGHDT, YNNKEL (reference sequence). Trimming removed 4 bases from V and 0 bases from J, with 9 bases in between. The CDR3 covers 15 residues. This chain's CDR3 is CASSLGPPNTGELFF. In DNA form, the CDR3 reads TGTGCCAGCAGCCTGGGCCCCCCGAACACCGGGGAGCTGTTTTTT.

The rearrangement links TRBV6-6 to TRBJ1-5, with 9 bases aligning to TRBD1. The CDR3 loop spans 16 amino acids. Germline CDR1 reads MNHNY; CDR2 reads SVGAGI (reference sequence). V lost 6 bases to trimming and J lost 4 bases; unmatched junction nucleotides: 10. CDR3 nucleotide sequence: TGTGCCAGCAGCGTAACGAACAGGGGGCCGAATCAGCCCCAGCATTTT. Residues: CASSVTNRGPNQPQHF.

This sequence joins TRBV30 and TRBJ2-1; D gene unclear. V lost 4 bases and J 9 bases, leaving 19 bases between the germline ends. The CDR3 totals 14 residues. Germline V gene lookup returns CDR1 GTSNPN and CDR2 SVGIG (reference sequence). CDR3 nucleotides: TGTGCCTGGACAACCTCGGCGGTAGGAAGTGAGCAGTTCTTC. It codes for CAWTTSAVGSEQFF.